This T cell receptor (beta chain) was profiled in a study of beta chain features in type 1 diabetes. The CDR3 length is 14 residues. Germline CDR1 is MDHEN and CDR2 is SYDVKM. Trimming removed 2 bases at V and 8 bases at J, with 13 bases between. Expressed TCRB transcripts were sequenced because the entire RNA isolate underwent reverse transcription. TCRdb keeps only in-frame clones here, not all; method: immunoSEQ multiplex PCR. Here the sample spans 200,000 to 250,000 clones, 25% to 30% being singletons. Every participating donor gave one draw, a heparinised blood sample averaging around 0.11 L. Sequencing was carried out using central memory CD4+ T cells from blood. The TCR originated in a man aged 30 to 45 in good health. The chain has TRBV28 and TRBJ2-1; D remains ambiguous. The DNA for the CDR3 is TGTGCCAGCAGTTTAGTTTTGGAAGTCCATGAGCAGTTCTTC. It is translated as CASSLVLEVHEQFF.